This paragraph covers one T cell receptor beta chain sequence. Its antigen remains unknown. This sample was included in a study of STAT5B mutations in CD4+ large granular lymphocyte leukemia. Study conclusions and caveats: TRBV06-family usage was enriched in top patient clones (8/27) versus controls (2/35). No patients shared main leukemic clonotypes, though less than 30% appeared at low frequency elsewhere. Data were not HLA-matched across samples.

The ends lost 4 bases at V and 4 bases at J; junction bases unmatched: 9. The CDR3 covers 15 residues. Looked up from germline, CDR1 is GTSNPN and CDR2 is SVGIG (reference sequence). Produced via immunoSEQ multiplex PCR; TCRdb's table is partial and in-frame only. Among about 32,000 clones listed, roughly 78% were seen once. Buffy coats from healthy blood donors served as controls. The receptor was isolated from a human donor in good health. The J gene is TRBJ2-2, the V gene TRBV30; the match to TRBD1 covers 7 bases. The specimen was CD4+ T cells from blood buffy coats. The CDR3 sequence: CAWKGAMGATGELFF. The CDR3, as DNA: TGTGCCTGGAAGGGGGCGATGGGCGCCACCGGGGAGCTGTTTTTT.